This T cell receptor (beta chain) originates from a study of shared clonotypes between healthy human individuals (dated by TCRdb to 2020 to 2022). About the full investigation: The cohort comprised two women and a few men aged 18 to 49 years. Per donor, leukapheresis produced somewhere between about 0.9 and 9.5 billion PBMCs. To increase sequencing depth and limit assay-specific biases, TCR repertoire library preparation and sequencing were carried out by different laboratories using diverse techniques. To estimate repertoire size and how much clonotype sharing occurs between individuals, the study deeply sequenced the blood TCR repertoires of five healthy adults. General conclusions and limits of the study: Because the study included a small number of donors, the genetic and exposure-history diversity represented was limited. Sampling was restricted to blood, and TCR repertoires in tissues likely differ from the TCR repertoires found in blood. Based on pairwise subsampling, the degree of clonotype sharing among donors was expected to be affected by sequencing depth.

The donors were healthy, HIV-negative adults who had no recently reported acute infections or vaccinations. All donors were Caucasian adults living in Nashville, Tennessee, USA. For unsorted samples, 96 million or so PBMCs were counted, and genomic DNA was extracted using the QIAamp DNA Blood Mini kit. Blood was collected by leukapheresis, and PBMCs were isolated by Ficoll-Histopaque density gradient centrifugation and then cryopreserved in liquid nitrogen vapor phase. The CDR3 covers 14 residues, taking in both the cysteine and the phenylalanine. Solely the CDR3 DNA is kept, with 42 bases framed from the first base. The V end loses 0 bases and the J end loses 8 bases, and a stretch of 13 bases separates them. Looking up the germline V gene (reference sequence) yields CDR1 LNHNV and CDR2 YYDKDF. To note about this clone: Its antigen is unknown. It has no much larger one-base neighbor in the sample; base qualities were not kept.

TCR CDR3 regions were amplified from genomic DNA by multiplex PCR using the deep immunoSEQ assay. Extracted genomic DNA from each cell subset was spread evenly across all wells of several immunoSEQ 96-well plates, with each plate serving as a replicate. For unsorted PBMC, approximately 0.3 ug of genomic DNA, equivalent to around 30,000 T cell genomes, went into each replicate PCR. Ten immunoSEQ deep assay plates were used to sequence unsorted PBMC genomic DNA. The purified libraries were quantified using a Qubit 3.0 fluorometer, sized with a Bioanalyzer 2100, and then quantified again using the KAPA Library Quantification kit. Each immunoSEQ 96-well plate was sequenced on its own single-read 150-cycle Illumina NextSeq 550 flow cell. Per the authors' processing: Because the immunoSEQ output held only junctional sequences and lacked quality scores, the filtering could not match the filtering applied to full-length reads. To assign V/J genes and CDR3, sequences were annotated using PyIR, a Python wrapper for IgBLAST v1.9, with IMGT germline references. Reads were removed for weak V/J assignments (E-value above 1e-6), missing CDR3, stop codons, out-of-frame junctions, or ambiguous translated residues. A V3J clonotype was defined by an identical inferred V gene, J gene, and CDR3 amino acid sequence. Percentage overlap between repertoires was calculated by dividing the number of shared unique clonotypes by the size of the smaller repertoire. Richness of each repertoire was evaluated using RTK rarefaction, the Chao1 estimator, and Recon v2.1 estimates of unobserved clonotypes. Held by TCRdb, this immuneACCESS table contains in-frame sequences only and omits some clones. Under half of the omission traces to an unresolved V gene where checked; the cause of the rest is unknown. V and J calls and clone size are given by that table; D and trimming were obtained from the DNA. This sample gives 400,000 to 500,000 clones in total; roughly 85% of them show up just once. Together, the top ten hold about 12% of the sample.

Sequencing input: PBMCs. The sequence derives from a woman aged 40-49 years in good health. Some clones in this sample may be carry-over from other donors' samples. The chain employs TRBV15 and TRBJ1-2; D gene: possibly TRBD1, on 5 matching bases. CDR3 loop: CATSRDWGGGGYTF. The base sequence is TGTGCCACCAGCAGAGATTGGGGCGGAGGGGGCTACACCTTC.